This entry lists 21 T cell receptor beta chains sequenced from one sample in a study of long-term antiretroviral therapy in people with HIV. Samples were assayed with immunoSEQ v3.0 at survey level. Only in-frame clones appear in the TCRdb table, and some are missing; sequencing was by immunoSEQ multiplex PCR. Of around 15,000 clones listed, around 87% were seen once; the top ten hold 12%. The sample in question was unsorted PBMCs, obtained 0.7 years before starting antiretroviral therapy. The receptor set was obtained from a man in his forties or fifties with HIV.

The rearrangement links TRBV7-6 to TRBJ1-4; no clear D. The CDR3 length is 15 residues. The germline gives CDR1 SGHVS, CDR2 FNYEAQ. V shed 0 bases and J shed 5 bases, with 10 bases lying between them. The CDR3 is CASSLALGENEKLFF. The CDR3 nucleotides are TGTGCCAGCAGCTTAGCGCTGGGTGAGAATGAAAAACTGTTTTTT.

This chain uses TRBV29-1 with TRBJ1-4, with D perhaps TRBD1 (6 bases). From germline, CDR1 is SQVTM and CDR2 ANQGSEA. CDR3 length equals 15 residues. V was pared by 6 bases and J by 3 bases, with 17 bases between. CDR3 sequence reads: CSVARTGYSNEKLFF. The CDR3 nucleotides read TGCAGCGTGGCCAGAACAGGGTACTCTAATGAAAAACTGTTTTTT.

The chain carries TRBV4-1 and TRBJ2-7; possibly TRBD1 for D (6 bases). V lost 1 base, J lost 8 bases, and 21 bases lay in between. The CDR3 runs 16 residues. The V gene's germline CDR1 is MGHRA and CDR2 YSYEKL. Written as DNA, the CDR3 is TGCGCCAGCAGCCAAGTCCCATCCGTGGCAGGGGAGAAGCAGTACTTC. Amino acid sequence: CASSQVPSVAGEKQYF.

The CDR3 sequence: CASSPQNPTANTEAFF. The DNA for the CDR3 is TGTGCCAGCTCACCACAGAACCCGACAGCGAACACTGAAGCTTTCTTT. This chain uses TRBV18 with TRBJ1-1; a possible D gene is TRBD1 (5 bases). The CDR3 loop spans 16 amino acids. The V end lost 1 base, the J end lost 1 base, and 13 bases lay between the germline ends. Germline CDR1 and CDR2: KGHSH and LQKENI.

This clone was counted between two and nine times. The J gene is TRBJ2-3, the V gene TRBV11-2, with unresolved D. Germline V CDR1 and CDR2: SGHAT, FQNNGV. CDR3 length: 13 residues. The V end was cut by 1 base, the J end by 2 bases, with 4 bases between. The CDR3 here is CASSLAYTDTQYF. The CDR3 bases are TGTGCCAGCAGCTTAGCTTACACAGATACGCAGTATTTT.

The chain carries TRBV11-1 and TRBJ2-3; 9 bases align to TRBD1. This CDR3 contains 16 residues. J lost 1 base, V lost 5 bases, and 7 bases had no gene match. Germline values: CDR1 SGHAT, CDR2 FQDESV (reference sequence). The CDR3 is CASSPRQGVGTDTQYF. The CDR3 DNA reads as TGTGCCAGCAGCCCCCGACAGGGGGTGGGCACAGATACGCAGTATTTT. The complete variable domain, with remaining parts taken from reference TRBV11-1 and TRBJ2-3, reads EAEVAQSPRYKITEKSQAVAFWCDPISGHATLYWYRQILGQGPELLVQFQDESVVDDSQLPKDRFSAERLKGVDSTLKIQPAELGDSAMYLCASSPRQGVGTDTQYFGPGTRLTVL.

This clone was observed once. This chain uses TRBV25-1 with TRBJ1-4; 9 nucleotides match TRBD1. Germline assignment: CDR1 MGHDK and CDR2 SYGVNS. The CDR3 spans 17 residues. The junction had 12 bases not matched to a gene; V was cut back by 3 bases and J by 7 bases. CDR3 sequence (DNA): TGTGCCAGCAGTGACTCCCATCCCGGGACAGGGTCTGAAAAACTGTTTTTT. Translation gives CASSDSHPGTGSEKLFF.

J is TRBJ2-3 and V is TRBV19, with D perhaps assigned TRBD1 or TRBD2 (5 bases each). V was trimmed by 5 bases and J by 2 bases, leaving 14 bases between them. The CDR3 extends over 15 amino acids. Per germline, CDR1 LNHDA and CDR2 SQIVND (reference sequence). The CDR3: CASSPLRDHTDTQYF. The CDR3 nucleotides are TGTGCCAGTAGTCCCCTACGGGACCACACAGATACGCAGTATTTT.

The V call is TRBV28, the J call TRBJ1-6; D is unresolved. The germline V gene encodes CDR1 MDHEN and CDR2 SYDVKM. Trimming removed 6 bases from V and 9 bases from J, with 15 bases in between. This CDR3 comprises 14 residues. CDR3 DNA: TGTGCCAGCAGCGAGGTCAGTTTATCTTCACCCCTCCACTTT. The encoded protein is CASSEVSLSSPLHF.

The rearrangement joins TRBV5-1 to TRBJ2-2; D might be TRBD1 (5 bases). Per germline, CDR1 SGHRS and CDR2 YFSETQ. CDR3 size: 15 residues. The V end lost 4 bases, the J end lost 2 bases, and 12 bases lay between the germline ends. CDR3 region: CASSLTEANTGELFF. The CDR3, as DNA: TGCGCCAGCAGCCTGACAGAAGCTAACACCGGGGAGCTGTTTTTT.

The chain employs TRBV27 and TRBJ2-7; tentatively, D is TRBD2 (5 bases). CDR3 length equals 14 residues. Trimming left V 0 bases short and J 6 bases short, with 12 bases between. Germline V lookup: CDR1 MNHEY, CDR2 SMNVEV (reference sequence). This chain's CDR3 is CASSLSTGGVEQYF. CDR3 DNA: TGTGCCAGCAGTTTATCAACTGGAGGAGTCGAGCAGTACTTC.

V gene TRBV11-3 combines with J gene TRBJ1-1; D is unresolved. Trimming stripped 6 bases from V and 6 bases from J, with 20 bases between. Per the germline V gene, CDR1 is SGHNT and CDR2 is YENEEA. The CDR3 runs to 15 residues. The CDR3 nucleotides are TGTGCCAGCAGTCTAACCCCAGGCGCGGGAGCTGAAGCTTTCTTT. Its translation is CASSLTPGAGAEAFF.

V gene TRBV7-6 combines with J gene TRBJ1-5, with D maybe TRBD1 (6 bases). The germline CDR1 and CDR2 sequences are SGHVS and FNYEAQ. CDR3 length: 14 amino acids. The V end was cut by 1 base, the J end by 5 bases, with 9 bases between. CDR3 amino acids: CASSLGRQDQPQHF. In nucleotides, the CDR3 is TGTGCCAGCAGCTTAGGTAGACAGGATCAGCCCCAGCATTTT.

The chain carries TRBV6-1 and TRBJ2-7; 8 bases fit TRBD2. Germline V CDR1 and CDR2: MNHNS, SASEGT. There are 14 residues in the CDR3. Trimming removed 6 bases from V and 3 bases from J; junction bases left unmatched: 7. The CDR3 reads CASRVAGRDYEQYF. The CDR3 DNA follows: TGTGCCAGCAGAGTAGCGGGGAGAGACTACGAGCAGTACTTC.

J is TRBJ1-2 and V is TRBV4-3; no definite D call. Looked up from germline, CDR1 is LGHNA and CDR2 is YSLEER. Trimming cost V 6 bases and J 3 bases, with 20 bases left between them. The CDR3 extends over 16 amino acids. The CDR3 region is CASSPRYPPWDYGYTF. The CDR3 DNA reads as TGCGCCAGCAGTCCTCGGTATCCTCCCTGGGACTATGGCTACACCTTC.

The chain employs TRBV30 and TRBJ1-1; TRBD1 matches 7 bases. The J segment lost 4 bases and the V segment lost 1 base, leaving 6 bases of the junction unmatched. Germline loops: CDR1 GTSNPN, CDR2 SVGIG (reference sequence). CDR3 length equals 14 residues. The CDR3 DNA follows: TGTGCCTGGAGTGCCGACAGGGTTGTCACTGAAGCTTTCTTT. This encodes CAWSADRVVTEAFF.

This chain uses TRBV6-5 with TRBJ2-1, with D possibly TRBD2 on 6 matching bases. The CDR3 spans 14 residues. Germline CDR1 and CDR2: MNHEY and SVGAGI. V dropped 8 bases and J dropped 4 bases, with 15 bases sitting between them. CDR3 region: CASGVGLNYNEQFF. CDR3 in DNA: TGTGCCAGCGGGGTGGGACTCAATTACAATGAGCAGTTCTTC.

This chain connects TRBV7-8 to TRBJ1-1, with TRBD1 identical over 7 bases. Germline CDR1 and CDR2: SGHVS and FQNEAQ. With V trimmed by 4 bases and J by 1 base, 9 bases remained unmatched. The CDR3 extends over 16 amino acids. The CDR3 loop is CASSSGQAYRNTEAFF. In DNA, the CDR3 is TGTGCCAGCAGCTCCGGACAGGCGTACCGGAACACTGAAGCTTTCTTT.

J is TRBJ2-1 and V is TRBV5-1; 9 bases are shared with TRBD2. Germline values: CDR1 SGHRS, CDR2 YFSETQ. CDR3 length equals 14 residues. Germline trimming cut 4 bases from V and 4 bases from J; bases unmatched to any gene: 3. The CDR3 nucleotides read TGCGCCAGCAGCAGGCGGGAGGGATACAATGAGCAGTTCTTC. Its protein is CASSRREGYNEQFF.

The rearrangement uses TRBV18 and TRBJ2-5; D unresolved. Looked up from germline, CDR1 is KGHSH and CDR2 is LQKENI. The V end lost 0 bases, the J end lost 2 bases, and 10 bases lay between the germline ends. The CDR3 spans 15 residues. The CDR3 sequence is CASSPPAARQETQYF. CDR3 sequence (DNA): TGTGCCAGCTCACCACCCGCCGCGAGACAAGAGACCCAGTACTTC.

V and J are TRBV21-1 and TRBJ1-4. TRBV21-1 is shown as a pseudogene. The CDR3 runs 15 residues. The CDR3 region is CASSKVEGTVTKLFF. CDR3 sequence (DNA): TGTGCCAGCAGCAAAGTGGAGGGGACGGTCACAAAACTGTTTTTT.